Listed here is a single T cell receptor (beta chain). The data stem from a study of blood T cell repertoires in COVID-19. The table came from immunoSEQ multiplex PCR; TCRdb's copy has only in-frame clones and leaves some out. Altogether more than 100,000 clones are present, approximately 88% being singletons, with the ten largest covering roughly 2.1%. The V and J ends lost 5 bases and 4 bases, in that order; junction bases with no gene match: 1. Per germline, CDR1 MDHEN and CDR2 SYDVKM. The CDR3 runs to 12 residues. Sequencing was carried out using peripheral blood. This clonotype was sampled from a man in his 70s with active COVID-19. The chain combines TRBV28 with TRBJ1-1, with 7 nucleotides matching TRBD1. The CDR3 region is CASSRQGTEAFF. The CDR3 DNA reads TGTGCCAGCAGTCGACAGGGCACTGAAGCTTTCTTT.